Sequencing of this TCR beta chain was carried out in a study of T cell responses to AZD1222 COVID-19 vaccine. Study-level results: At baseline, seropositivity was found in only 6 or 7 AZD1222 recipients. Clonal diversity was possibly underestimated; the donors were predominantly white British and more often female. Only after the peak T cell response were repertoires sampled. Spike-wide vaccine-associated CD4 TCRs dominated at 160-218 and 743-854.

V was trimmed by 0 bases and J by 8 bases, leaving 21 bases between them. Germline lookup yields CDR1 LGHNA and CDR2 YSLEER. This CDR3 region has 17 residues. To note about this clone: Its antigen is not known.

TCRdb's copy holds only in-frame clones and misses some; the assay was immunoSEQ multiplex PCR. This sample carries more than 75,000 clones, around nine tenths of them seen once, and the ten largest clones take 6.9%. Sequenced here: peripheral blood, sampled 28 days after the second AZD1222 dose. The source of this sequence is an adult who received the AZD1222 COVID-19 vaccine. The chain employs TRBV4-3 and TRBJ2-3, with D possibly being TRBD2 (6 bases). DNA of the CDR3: TGCGCCAGCAGCCAAGATCCCACTAGCTTGCAGCTAGGTACGCAGTATTTT. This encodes CASSQDPTSLQLGTQYF.